One and the same sample provided the 10 T cell receptor beta chains below, sequenced in a study of T cell responses to AZD1222 COVID-19 vaccine. Repertoires were generated with immunoSEQ multiplex PCR, while TCRdb's copy carries only in-frame clones and drops some. The sample contains roughly 200,000 clones, roughly nine tenths of which appear only once. This sample comprised peripheral blood, obtained 28 days after the second AZD1222 dose. The receptors were sampled from an adult who received the AZD1222 COVID-19 vaccine.

The rearrangement joins TRBV5-5 to TRBJ2-7; D not resolved. This CDR3 is 15 amino acids long. Germline V gives CDR1 SGHKS, CDR2 YYEKEE (reference sequence). Trimming left V 0 bases short and J 0 bases short, with 10 bases between. The CDR3 protein is CASSLGPQGSYEQYF. DNA for the CDR3: TGTGCCAGCAGCTTGGGGCCCCAAGGCTCCTACGAGCAGTACTTC.

CDR3: CASSSRQGNNEKLFF. In DNA, the CDR3 is TGTGCCAGCTCATCAAGACAGGGGAACAATGAAAAACTGTTTTTT. The J gene is TRBJ1-4, the V gene TRBV18; 8 positions match TRBD1. Germline V gene data show CDR1 as KGHSH and CDR2 as LQKENI. This CDR3 contains 15 residues. V gave up 5 bases and J gave up 5 bases; unmatched junction bases: 7.

The gene calls are TRBV4-2 and TRBJ2-2, with 9 positions matching TRBD2. The ends lost 4 bases at V and 1 base at J; junction bases unmatched: 4. The length of the CDR3 is 16 residues. From germline, CDR1 is LGHNA and CDR2 YNFKEQ. The CDR3 DNA reads as TGTGCCAGCAGCCGTAAACTAGCGGGGAACACCGGGGAGCTGTTTTTT. Protein: CASSRKLAGNTGELFF.

This chain connects TRBV5-4 to TRBJ1-2; D not resolved. The germline V and J ends were trimmed by 0 bases and 2 bases, with 8 bases remaining between them. CDR1 is SGHNT, CDR2 YYREEE, per germline (reference sequence). CDR3 size: 14 residues. CDR3 protein: CASSLGAVNYGYTF. Here the CDR3 DNA reads TGTGCCAGCAGCTTGGGGGCGGTCAACTATGGCTACACCTTC.

J is TRBJ1-4 and V is TRBV19; D unresolved. The CDR3 extends over 17 amino acids. Germline CDR1 and CDR2: LNHDA and SQIVND (reference sequence). V dropped 10 bases and J dropped 9 bases, with 30 bases sitting between them. CDR3 sequence (DNA): TGTGCCACCCCCCCTCCGTGTAAAGGGAAGGCGAATCAAAAACTGTTTTTT. It codes for CATPPPCKGKANQKLFF.

This clone is a singleton in its sample. V gene TRBV6-6 combines with J gene TRBJ1-6; maybe TRBD1 (5 bases). The germline V gene encodes CDR1 MNHNY and CDR2 SVGAGI (reference sequence). Trimming cost V 0 bases and J 10 bases, with 10 bases left between them. The CDR3 sequence is 14 residues long. For the CDR3, the DNA is TGTGCCAGCAGTTACTCAGGGGAGAGGTCACCCCTCCACTTT. Its translation: CASSYSGERSPLHF.

The count of this clone is one. This sequence joins TRBV13 and TRBJ2-5; D uncertain. From germline, CDR1 is PRHDT and CDR2 FYEKMQ (reference sequence). Trimming took 4 bases from V and 5 from J, leaving 8 bases between them. CDR3 size: 12 residues. CDR3: CASSSSGETQYF. CDR3 coding DNA: TGTGCCAGCAGCTCCTCTGGTGAGACCCAGTACTTC.

V usage is TRBV14 and J usage is TRBJ1-1; D is ambiguous. Per germline, CDR1 SGHDN and CDR2 FVKESK. This CDR3 has 13 amino acids. Trimming shortened V by 2 bases and J by 1 base, and 5 bases separated the two germline ends. CDR3 amino acids: CASSQSGNTEAFF. The DNA for the CDR3 is TGTGCCAGCAGCCAATCGGGGAACACTGAAGCTTTCTTT.

The V call is TRBV4-1, the J call TRBJ2-3; D may be TRBD2 (6 bases). The CDR3 totals 15 residues. The V end lost 3 bases, the J end lost 6 bases, and 16 bases lay between the germline ends. Germline CDR1 reads MGHRA; CDR2 reads YSYEKL. CDR3 loop: CASSQAERGWDTQYF. CDR3 nucleotide sequence: TGCGCCAGCAGCCAGGCTGAACGGGGGTGGGATACGCAGTATTTT.

The J gene is TRBJ1-1, the V gene TRBV25-1; D gene ambiguous. There are 11 residues in the CDR3. The V gene lost 2 bases and the J gene lost 6 bases, with 4 bases spanning the gap. Germline V lookup: CDR1 MGHDK, CDR2 SYGVNS. The CDR3 loop is CASSEGAEAFF. CDR3 nucleotide sequence: TGTGCCAGCAGTGAAGGGGCTGAAGCTTTCTTT.